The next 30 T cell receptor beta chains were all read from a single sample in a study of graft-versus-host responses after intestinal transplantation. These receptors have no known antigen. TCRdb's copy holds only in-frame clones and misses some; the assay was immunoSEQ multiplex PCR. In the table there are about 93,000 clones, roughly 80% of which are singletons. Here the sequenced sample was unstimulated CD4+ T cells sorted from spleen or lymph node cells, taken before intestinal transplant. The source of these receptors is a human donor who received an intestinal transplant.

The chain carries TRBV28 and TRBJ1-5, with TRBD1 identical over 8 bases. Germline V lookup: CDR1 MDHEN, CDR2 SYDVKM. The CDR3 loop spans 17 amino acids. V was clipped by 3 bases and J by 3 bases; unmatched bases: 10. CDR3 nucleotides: TGTGCCAGCAGTTTGGGTCTCAGGGGGCCACTCAATCAGCCCCAGCATTTT. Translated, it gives CASSLGLRGPLNQPQHF.

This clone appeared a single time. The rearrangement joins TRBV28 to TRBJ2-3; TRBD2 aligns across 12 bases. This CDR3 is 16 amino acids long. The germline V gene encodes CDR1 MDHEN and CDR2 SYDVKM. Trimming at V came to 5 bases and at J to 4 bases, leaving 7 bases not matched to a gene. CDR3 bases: TGTGCCAGCAGTACCGGACTAGCGGGATTTCCAGATACGCAGTATTTT. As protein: CASSTGLAGFPDTQYF.

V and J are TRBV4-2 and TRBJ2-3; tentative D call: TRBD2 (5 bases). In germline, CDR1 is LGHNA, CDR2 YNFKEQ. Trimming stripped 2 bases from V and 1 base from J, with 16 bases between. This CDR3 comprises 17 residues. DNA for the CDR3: TGTGCCAGCAGCCAAAACCCTGGACTGATTGGCACAGATACGCAGTATTTT. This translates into CASSQNPGLIGTDTQYF.

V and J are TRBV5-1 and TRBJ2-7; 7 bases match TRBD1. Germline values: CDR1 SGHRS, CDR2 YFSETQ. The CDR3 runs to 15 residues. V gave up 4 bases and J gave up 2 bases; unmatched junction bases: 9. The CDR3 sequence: CASSPRQGYPYEQYF. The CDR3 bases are TGCGCCAGCAGCCCGCGACAGGGCTACCCCTACGAGCAGTACTTC.

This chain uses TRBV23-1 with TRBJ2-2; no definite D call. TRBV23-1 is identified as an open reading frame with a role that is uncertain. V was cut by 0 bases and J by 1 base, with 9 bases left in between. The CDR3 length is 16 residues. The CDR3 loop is CASSQSPQENTGELFF. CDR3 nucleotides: TGCGCCAGCAGTCAATCTCCCCAGGAGAACACCGGGGAGCTGTTTTTT.

The CDR3 DNA reads TGTGCCATCAGTGAGGCGAATTCACCCCTCCACTTT. Its protein is CAISEANSPLHF. The chain links TRBV10-3 to TRBJ1-6; D unresolved. This CDR3 spans 12 amino acids. Trimming took 2 bases from V and 7 from J, leaving 3 bases between them. In germline, CDR1 is ENHRY, CDR2 SYGVKD.

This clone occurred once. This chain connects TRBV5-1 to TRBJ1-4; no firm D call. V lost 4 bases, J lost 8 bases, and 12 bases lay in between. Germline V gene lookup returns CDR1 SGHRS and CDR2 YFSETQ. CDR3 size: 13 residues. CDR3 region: CASSISGSEKLFF. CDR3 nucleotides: TGCGCCAGCAGCATCTCCGGGAGCGAAAAACTGTTTTTT.

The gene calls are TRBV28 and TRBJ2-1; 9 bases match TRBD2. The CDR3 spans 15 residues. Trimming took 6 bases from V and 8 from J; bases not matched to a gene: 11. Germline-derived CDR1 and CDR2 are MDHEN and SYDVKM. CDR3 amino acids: CASRLAGVREDEQFF. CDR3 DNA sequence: TGTGCCAGCAGGTTAGCGGGGGTCCGCGAGGATGAGCAGTTCTTC.

The CDR3 protein is CASSFGRVNTGELFF. The CDR3 nucleotides are TGTGCCAGCAGTTTTGGGCGGGTGAACACCGGGGAGCTGTTTTTT. V is TRBV28 and J is TRBJ2-2, with a weak D call TRBD2 (5 bases). The CDR3 is 15 residues long. The ends were cut back, 3 bases at V and 1 base at J, with 9 bases in the middle. Germline CDR1 reads MDHEN; CDR2 reads SYDVKM.

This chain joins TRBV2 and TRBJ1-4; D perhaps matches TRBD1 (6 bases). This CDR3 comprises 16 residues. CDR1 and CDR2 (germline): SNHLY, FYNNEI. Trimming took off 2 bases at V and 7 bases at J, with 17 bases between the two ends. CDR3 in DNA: TGTGCCAGCAGTGAAATCAGATCAGGGGAAAGTGAAAAACTGTTTTTT. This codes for CASSEIRSGESEKLFF.

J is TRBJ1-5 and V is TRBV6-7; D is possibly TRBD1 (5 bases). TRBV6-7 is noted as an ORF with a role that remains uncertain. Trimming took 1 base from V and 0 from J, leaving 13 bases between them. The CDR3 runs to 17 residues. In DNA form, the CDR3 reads TGTGCCAGCAGTTACTTTGGACACTGCTATAGCAATCAGCCCCAGCATTTT. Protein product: CASSYFGHCYSNQPQHF.

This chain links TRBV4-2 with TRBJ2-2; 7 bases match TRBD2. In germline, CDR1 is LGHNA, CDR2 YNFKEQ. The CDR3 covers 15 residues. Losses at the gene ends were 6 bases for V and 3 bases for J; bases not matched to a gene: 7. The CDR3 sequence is CASSPASGDTGELFF. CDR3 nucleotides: TGTGCCAGCAGTCCGGCTAGCGGCGACACCGGGGAGCTGTTTTTT.

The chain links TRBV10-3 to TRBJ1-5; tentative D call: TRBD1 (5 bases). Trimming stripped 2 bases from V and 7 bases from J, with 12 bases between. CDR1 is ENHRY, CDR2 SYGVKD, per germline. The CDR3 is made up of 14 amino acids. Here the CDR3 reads CAISESGAGQPQHF. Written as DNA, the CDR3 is TGTGCCATCAGTGAGAGCGGGGCCGGGCAGCCCCAGCATTTT.

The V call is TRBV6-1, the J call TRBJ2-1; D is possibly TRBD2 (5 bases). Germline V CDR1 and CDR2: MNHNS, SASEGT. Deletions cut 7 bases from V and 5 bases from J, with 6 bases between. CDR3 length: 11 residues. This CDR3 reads CASMRDNEQFF. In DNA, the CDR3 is TGTGCCAGCATGAGGGACAATGAGCAGTTCTTC.

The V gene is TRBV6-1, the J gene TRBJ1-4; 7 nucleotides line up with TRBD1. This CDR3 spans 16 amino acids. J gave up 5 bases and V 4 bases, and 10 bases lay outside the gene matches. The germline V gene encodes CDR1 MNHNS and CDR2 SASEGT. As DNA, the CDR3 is TGTGCCAGCAGTGCCGCAGGTGGAGGGGGCAATGAAAAACTGTTTTTT. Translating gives CASSAAGGGGNEKLFF.

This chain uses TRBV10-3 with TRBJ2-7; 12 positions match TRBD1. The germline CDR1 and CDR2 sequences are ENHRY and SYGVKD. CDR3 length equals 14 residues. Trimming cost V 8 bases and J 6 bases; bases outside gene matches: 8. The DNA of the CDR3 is TGTGCCATCTCTCCGGGACAGGGGGCGGGCGAGCAGTACTTC. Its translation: CAISPGQGAGEQYF.

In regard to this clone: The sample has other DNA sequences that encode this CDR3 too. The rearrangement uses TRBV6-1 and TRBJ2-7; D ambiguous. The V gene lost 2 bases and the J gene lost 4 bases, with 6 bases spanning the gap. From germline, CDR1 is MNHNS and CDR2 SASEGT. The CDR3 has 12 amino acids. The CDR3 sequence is CASSESRYEQYF. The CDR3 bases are TGTGCCAGCAGTGAATCTCGGTACGAGCAGTACTTC.

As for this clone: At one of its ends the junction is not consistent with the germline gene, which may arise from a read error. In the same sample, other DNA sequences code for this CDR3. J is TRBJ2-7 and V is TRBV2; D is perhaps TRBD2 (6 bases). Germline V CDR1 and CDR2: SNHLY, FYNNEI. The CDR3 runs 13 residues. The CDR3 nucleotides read TGTGCCAGCAGTGTGGCGGGGTCCTACGAGCAGTATTTC. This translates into CASSVAGSYEQYF.

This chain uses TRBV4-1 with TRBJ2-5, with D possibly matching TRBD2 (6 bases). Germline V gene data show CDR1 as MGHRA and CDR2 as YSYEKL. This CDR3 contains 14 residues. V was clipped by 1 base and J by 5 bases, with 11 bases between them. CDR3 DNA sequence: TGCGCCAGCAGCCAAGCCTCAGGGAGGGAGACCCAGTACTTC. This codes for CASSQASGRETQYF.

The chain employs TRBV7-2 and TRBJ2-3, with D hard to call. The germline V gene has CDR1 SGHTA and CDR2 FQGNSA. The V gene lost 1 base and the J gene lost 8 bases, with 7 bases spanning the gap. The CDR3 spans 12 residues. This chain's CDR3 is CASSLDYGTQYF. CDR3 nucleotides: TGTGCCAGCAGCTTAGACTATGGTACGCAGTATTTT. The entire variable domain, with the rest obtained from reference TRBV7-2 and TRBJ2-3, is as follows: GAGVSQSPSNKVTEKGKDVELRCDPISGHTALYWYRQSLGQGLEFLIYFQGNSAPDKSGLPSDRFSAERTGGSVSTLTIQRTQQEDSAVYLCASSLDYGTQYFGPGTRLTVL.

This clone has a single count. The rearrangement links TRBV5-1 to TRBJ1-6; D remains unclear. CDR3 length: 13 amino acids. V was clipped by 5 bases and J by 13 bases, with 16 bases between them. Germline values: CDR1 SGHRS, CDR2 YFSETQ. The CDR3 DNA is TGCGCCAGCAGTCCCCTTTCAAACTCCCCCCTCCACTTT. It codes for CASSPLSNSPLHF.

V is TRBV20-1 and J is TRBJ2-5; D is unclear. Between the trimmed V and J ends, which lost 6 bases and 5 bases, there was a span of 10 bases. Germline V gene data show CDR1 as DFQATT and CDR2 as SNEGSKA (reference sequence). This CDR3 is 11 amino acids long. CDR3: CSAPSRETQYF. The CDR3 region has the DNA TGCAGTGCACCGAGTCGGGAGACCCAGTACTTC.

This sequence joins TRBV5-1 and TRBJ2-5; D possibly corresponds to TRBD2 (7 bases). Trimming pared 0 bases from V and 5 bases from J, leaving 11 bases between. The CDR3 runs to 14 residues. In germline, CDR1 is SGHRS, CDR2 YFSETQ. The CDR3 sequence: CASSLEQGGETQYF. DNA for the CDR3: TGCGCCAGCAGCTTGGAACAGGGAGGGGAGACCCAGTACTTC.

For the CDR3, the DNA is TGTGCCAGCACCCCGGGCAATGAGCAGTTCTTC. Protein product: CASTPGNEQFF. The chain combines TRBV28 with TRBJ2-1; no reliable D call. The CDR3 is 11 amino acids. CDR1 is MDHEN, CDR2 SYDVKM, per germline. Trimming cost V 7 bases and J 6 bases, with 7 bases left between them.

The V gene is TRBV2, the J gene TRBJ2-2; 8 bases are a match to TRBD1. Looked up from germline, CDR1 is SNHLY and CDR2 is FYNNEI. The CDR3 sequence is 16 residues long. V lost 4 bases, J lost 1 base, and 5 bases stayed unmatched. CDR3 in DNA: TGTGCCAGCAGTGTCCAGGGGGCAGTGAACACCGGGGAGCTGTTTTTT. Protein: CASSVQGAVNTGELFF.

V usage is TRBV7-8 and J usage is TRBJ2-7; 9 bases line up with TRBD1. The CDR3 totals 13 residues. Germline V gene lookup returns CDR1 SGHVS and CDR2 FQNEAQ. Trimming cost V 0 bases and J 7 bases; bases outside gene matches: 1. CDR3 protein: CASSLATGGEQYF. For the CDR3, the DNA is TGTGCCAGCAGCTTAGCGACAGGGGGTGAGCAGTACTTC.

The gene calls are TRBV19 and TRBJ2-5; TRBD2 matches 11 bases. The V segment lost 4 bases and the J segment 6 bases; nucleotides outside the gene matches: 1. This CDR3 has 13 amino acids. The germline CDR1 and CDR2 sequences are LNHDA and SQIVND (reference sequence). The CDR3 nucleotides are TGTGCCAGTAGTACTAGCGGGGGGAAGACCCAGTACTTC. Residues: CASSTSGGKTQYF.

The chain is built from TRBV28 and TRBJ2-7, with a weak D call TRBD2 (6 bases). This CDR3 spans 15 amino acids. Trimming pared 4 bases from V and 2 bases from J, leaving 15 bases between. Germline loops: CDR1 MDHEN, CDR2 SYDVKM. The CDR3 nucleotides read TGTGCCAGCAGTTACCCCTTGCGGGGAGCCTACGAGCAGTACTTC. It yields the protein CASSYPLRGAYEQYF.

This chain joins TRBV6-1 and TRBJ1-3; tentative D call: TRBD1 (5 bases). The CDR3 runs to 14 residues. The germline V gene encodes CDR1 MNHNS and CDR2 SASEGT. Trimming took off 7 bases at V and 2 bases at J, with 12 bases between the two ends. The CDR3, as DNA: TGTGCCAGCACCCTGGGGGGAGCTGGAAACACCATATATTTT. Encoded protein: CASTLGGAGNTIYF.

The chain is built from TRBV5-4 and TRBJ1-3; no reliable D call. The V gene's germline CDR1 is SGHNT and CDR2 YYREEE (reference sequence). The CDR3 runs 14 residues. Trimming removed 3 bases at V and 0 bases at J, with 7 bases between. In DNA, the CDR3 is TGTGCCAGCAGCTCCCCGGGCTCTGGAAACACCATATATTTT. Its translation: CASSSPGSGNTIYF.